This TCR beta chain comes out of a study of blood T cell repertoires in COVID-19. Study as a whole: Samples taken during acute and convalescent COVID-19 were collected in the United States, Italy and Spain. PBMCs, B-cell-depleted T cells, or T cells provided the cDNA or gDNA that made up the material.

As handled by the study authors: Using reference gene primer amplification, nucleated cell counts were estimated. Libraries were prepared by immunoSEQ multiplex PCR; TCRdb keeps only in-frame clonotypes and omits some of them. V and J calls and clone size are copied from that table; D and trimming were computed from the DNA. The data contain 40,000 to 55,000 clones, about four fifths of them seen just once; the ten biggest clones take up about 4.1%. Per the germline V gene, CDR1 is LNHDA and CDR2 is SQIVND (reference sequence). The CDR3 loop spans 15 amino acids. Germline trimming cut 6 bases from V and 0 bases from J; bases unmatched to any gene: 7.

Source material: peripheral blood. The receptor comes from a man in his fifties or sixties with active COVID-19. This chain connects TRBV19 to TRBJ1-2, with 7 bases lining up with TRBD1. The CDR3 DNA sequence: TGTGCCAGTAGCCGTCGGGACAGCGCTAACTATGGCTACACCTTC. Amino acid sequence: CASSRRDSANYGYTF. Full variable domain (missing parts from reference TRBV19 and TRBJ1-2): DGGITQSPKYLFRKEGQNVTLSCEQNLNHDAMYWYRQDPGQGLRLIYYSQIVNDFQKGDIAEGYSVSREKKESFPLTVTSAQKNPTAFYLCASSRRDSANYGYTFGSGTRLTVV.